This is a list of T cell receptor beta chains from one sample in a study of T cells in Graves' hyperthyroidism and ophthalmopathy. TCRdb called the multiplex PCR reads again in MiXCR, with one record for every CDR3 protein. The sample gives hundreds of thousands of distinct CDR3 sequences, 15% to 19% of which show up once; just under 8% is in the top ten. Sequencing was performed on blood. The receptors come from a woman between 18 and 29 years old with Graves' hyperthyroidism. The CDR3 runs from the conserved cysteine through the conserved F or W. D genes are given only for firm matches. Where a row states a size, it is once, few, many or the class of an expanded clone; other rows omit it.

j_call: TRBJ2-7
clone_size: many
d_call: .
v_call: TRBV7-6
cdr3_aa: CASSLAGSLLYEQYF
cdr3_nt: TGTGCCAGCAGCTTAGCCGGGAGCCTCCTCTACGAGCAGTACTTC

j_call: TRBJ2-3
clone_size: many
d_call: .
v_call: TRBV7-2
cdr3_aa: CASSLVRGTDTQYF
cdr3_nt: TGTGCCAGCAGCTTAGTTAGAGGGACAGATACGCAGTATTTT

j_call: TRBJ2-2
clone_size: .
d_call: .
v_call: TRBV5-5
cdr3_aa: CASRTWGYTGELFF
cdr3_nt: TGTGCCAGCAGGACTTGGGGGTATACCGGGGAGCTGTTTTTT

j_call: TRBJ1-2
clone_size: few
d_call: TRBD1
v_call: TRBV7-8
cdr3_aa: CASSLTPGQGNGYTF
cdr3_nt: TGTGCCAGCAGCTTAACTCCGGGACAGGGGAACGGCTACACCTTC

j_call: TRBJ1-2
clone_size: many
d_call: .
v_call: TRBV12-3/TRBV12-4
cdr3_aa: CASSLDGATNYGYTF
cdr3_nt: TGTGCCAGCAGTTTGGACGGAGCCACTAACTATGGCTACACCTTC

j_call: TRBJ1-2
clone_size: .
d_call: .
v_call: TRBV5-1
cdr3_aa: CASSPYEGGGYTF
cdr3_nt: TGCGCCAGCAGCCCCTATGAGGGCGGTGGCTACACCTTC

j_call: TRBJ1-6
clone_size: .
d_call: TRBD1
v_call: TRBV20-1
cdr3_aa: CSAPPGQGIVLHF
cdr3_nt: TGCAGTGCTCCGCCGGGACAGGGGATAGTCCTCCACTTT

j_call: TRBJ2-5
clone_size: many
d_call: .
v_call: TRBV9
cdr3_aa: CASSGGRSQETQYF
cdr3_nt: TGTGCCAGCAGCGGGGGCAGGAGCCAAGAGACCCAGTACTTC

j_call: TRBJ2-1
clone_size: .
d_call: .
v_call: TRBV6-5
cdr3_aa: CASSLTPPRDEQFF
cdr3_nt: TGTGCCAGCAGCTTAACCCCCCCGAGGGATGAGCAGTTCTTC

j_call: TRBJ1-3
clone_size: .
d_call: TRBD1
v_call: TRBV20-1
cdr3_aa: CSARATGQGSGNTIYF
cdr3_nt: TGCAGTGCTAGAGCCACGGGACAGGGCTCTGGAAACACCATATATTTT

j_call: TRBJ2-7
clone_size: few
d_call: TRBD2
v_call: TRBV20-1
cdr3_aa: CSARVASGSLFYYEQYF
cdr3_nt: TGCAGTGCTAGAGTCGCTAGCGGGAGTCTTTTTTATTACGAGCAGTACTTC

j_call: TRBJ1-2
clone_size: .
d_call: .
v_call: TRBV5-1
cdr3_aa: CASSLAGLGGYGYTF
cdr3_nt: TGCGCCAGCAGCTTGGCCGGTTTGGGGGGCTATGGCTACACCTTC

j_call: TRBJ2-3
clone_size: .
d_call: TRBD2
v_call: TRBV7-3
cdr3_aa: CASSLTGPGSGGVADTQYF
cdr3_nt: TGTGCCAGCAGCTTAACCGGCCCGGGTAGCGGGGGGGTCGCAGATACGCAGTATTTT

j_call: TRBJ1-2
clone_size: few
d_call: .
v_call: TRBV5-1
cdr3_aa: CASSLGQQGSYYGYTF
cdr3_nt: TGCGCCAGCAGCTTGGGACAACAGGGTAGCTACTATGGCTACACCTTC

j_call: TRBJ1-1
clone_size: .
d_call: TRBD1
v_call: TRBV5-4
cdr3_aa: CASSNRGRDTEAFF
cdr3_nt: TGTGCCAGCAGCAACAGGGGGCGGGACACTGAAGCTTTCTTT

j_call: TRBJ2-5
clone_size: .
d_call: TRBD1
v_call: TRBV5-4
cdr3_aa: CASSLRTGGARETQYF
cdr3_nt: TGTGCCAGCAGCCTAAGGACAGGGGGCGCGAGGGAGACCCAGTACTTC

j_call: TRBJ2-5
clone_size: many
d_call: .
v_call: TRBV3-1
cdr3_aa: CASSYVSGPQETQYF
cdr3_nt: TGTGCCAGCAGTTATGTATCAGGACCCCAAGAGACCCAGTACTTC

j_call: TRBJ2-5
clone_size: .
d_call: .
v_call: TRBV7-9
cdr3_aa: CASSALGPQETQYF
cdr3_nt: TGTGCCAGCAGCGCCCTAGGGCCCCAAGAGACCCAGTACTTC

j_call: TRBJ1-1
clone_size: many
d_call: TRBD1
v_call: TRBV7-9
cdr3_aa: CASSLVDRDTEAFF
cdr3_nt: TGTGCCAGCAGCTTAGTGGACAGGGACACTGAAGCTTTCTTT

j_call: TRBJ1-6
clone_size: many
d_call: .
v_call: TRBV27
cdr3_aa: CASSLNSYNSPLHF
cdr3_nt: TGTGCCAGCAGTTTAAACTCCTATAATTCACCCCTCCACTTT

j_call: TRBJ1-5
clone_size: once
d_call: .
v_call: TRBV6-2/TRBV6-3
cdr3_aa: CASSYSRGGAGNQPQHF
cdr3_nt: TGTGCCAGCAGTTACTCTAGGGGGGGCGCGGGCAATCAGCCCCAGCATTTT

j_call: TRBJ2-2
clone_size: few
d_call: .
v_call: TRBV10-2
cdr3_aa: CASSEESATGELFF
cdr3_nt: TGCGCCAGCAGTGAGGAGTCAGCCACCGGGGAGCTGTTTTTT